The T cell receptor (beta chain) under discussion was sequenced for a study of CXCR3-negative and CXCR3-positive naive CD8 T cells. General study results and limits: Naive CXCR3-positive and CXCR3-negative cells shared similar TRBV-TRBJ usage, unlike memory cells. Naive subsets did not differ in surface CD5, and TRB CDR3 properties served to infer TCR strength.

From germline, CDR1 is SQVTM and CDR2 ANQGSEA. This CDR3 is built from 14 residues. Each CD8+ T cell subset was sorted in triplicate, a few hundred thousand cells each. Each TRB cDNA library was prepared by 5' RACE (with UMI labels). Reanalyzing the 5' RACE reads, TCRdb keeps one entry per CDR3 protein, without DNA. The repertoire shows roughly 70,000 distinct CDR3 sequences; the top ten hold over 1.3%. Of note for this clonotype: As yet, its antigen is unknown.

Material for sequencing was naive CXCR3- CD8+ T cells from blood. Documented subset: CD45RO-CCR7+CD27+CD95- naive CD8+ T cells lacking CXCR3 (TNR3-). The V gene is TRBV29-1, the J gene TRBJ1-5. This sequence originates from a human donor in good health. Some clones in this sample may be carry-over from other donors' samples. CDR3: CSYAGEGGNQPQHF.